What follows is one T cell receptor (beta chain) and its context. V shed 1 base and J shed 4 bases, with 14 bases lying between them. Germline-derived CDR1 and CDR2 are SGHRS and YFSETQ. This CDR3 has 15 residues. Study processing details: Amplification from reference gene primers served as the basis for estimated nucleated cell counts. Sequencing was performed with immunoSEQ multiplex PCR; in TCRdb, only in-frame clones are kept and a portion is missing. V, J and clone size are taken as reported in that table, and D and trimming were inferred from the DNA itself. The sample yields about 190,000 clones, roughly four fifths seen once. This entry is derived from a study of blood T cell repertoires in COVID-19. Looking at the study overall: Acute-phase and convalescent COVID-19 samples originated in the United States, Italy and Spain. Sources were T cells, B-cell-depleted T cells, or PBMCs; the material itself was cDNA or gDNA.

The chain couples TRBV5-1 to TRBJ2-5; possible D gene TRBD1, 5 bases. This TCR came from a man aged 30-40 years with active or convalescent COVID-19. The material sequenced was peripheral blood. The DNA of the CDR3 is TGCGCCAGCAGCTTGACCTCAGGGTTCACAGAGACCCAGTACTTC. Encoded protein: CASSLTSGFTETQYF.